Listed below are T cell receptor beta chains from one sample, sequenced in a study of human T cells and chemical hapten exposure. TCRdb reanalysed the 5' RACE reads using MiXCR and keeps one entry per CDR3 protein. Of about 81,000 distinct CDR3 sequences detected, 6.5% to 8.5% appear once; the ten largest clones hold about 2.2%. Every receptor here comes from a male donor in good health. Both conserved end residues are part of each CDR3. The D gene is left open where the match is weak. Clone size, where shown, is once, few, many, or a class for clones that have expanded.

j_gene | abundance | d_gene | v_gene | CDR3nt | CDR3aa
TRBJ2-2 | . | TRBD1 | TRBV19 | TGTGCCAGTACACCGGGACAGGGGAGGTCGTTAAACACCGGGGAGCTGTTTTTT | CASTPGQGRSLNTGELFF
TRBJ1-4 | . | . | TRBV20-1 | TGCAGTGCTCTGGGGGGGGGCGTGGAAAAACTGTTTTTT | CSALGGGVEKLFF
TRBJ2-2 | few | . | TRBV10-3 | TGTGCCATGAGTGAGGGTCGCGGGACGAACACCGGGGAGCTGTTTTTT | CAMSEGRGTNTGELFF
TRBJ1-1 | few | . | TRBV10-3 | TGTGCCATCAGTGAGTCGGGTGCCCCTGGCGCTTTCTTT | CAISESGAPGAFF
TRBJ2-3 | many | . | TRBV10-3 | TGTGCCATCAGTCCCGGACCAGATACGCAGTATTTT | CAISPGPDTQYF
TRBJ2-3 | . | TRBD2 | TRBV7-2 | TGTGCCAGCAGCTTCCGAGTCGGACTAGCGGCTAGCACAGATACGCAGTATTTT | CASSFRVGLAASTDTQYF
TRBJ1-1 | . | . | TRBV10-3 | TGTGCCATCAGGGACAGCGTAGAGGGTAACACTGAAGCTTTCTTT | CAIRDSVEGNTEAFF
TRBJ2-5 | few | . | TRBV14 | TGTGCCAGCAGCCAACGCGAAGAGACCCAGTACTTC | CASSQREETQYF
TRBJ1-1 | many | . | TRBV5-1 | TGCGCCAGCAAGCCGGGATTGAACACTGAAGCTTTCTTT | CASKPGLNTEAFF
TRBJ2-5 | few | TRBD2 | TRBV7-2 | TGTGCCAGCAGCCCACTAGCGGGGGGGCTCGAGACCCAGTACTTC | CASSPLAGGLETQYF
TRBJ2-7 | . | . | TRBV3-1 | TGTGCCAGCAGCCAAGATCGCGGACAGCTTCGGTACGAGCAGTACTTC | CASSQDRGQLRYEQYF
TRBJ1-4 | few | . | TRBV7-9 | TGTGCCAGCAGCTTAGTGTGGGGAGGCGATGAAAAACTGTTTTTT | CASSLVWGGDEKLFF
TRBJ2-3 | few | . | TRBV5-4 | TGTGCCAGCAGCCTGCAGGGTCCGGATACGCAGTATTTT | CASSLQGPDTQYF
TRBJ1-1 | many | . | TRBV6-2/TRBV6-3 | TGTGCCAGCAGTTACGAGGAGACTGAAGCTTTCTTT | CASSYEETEAFF
TRBJ2-5 | few | . | TRBV5-6 | TGTGCCAGCAGCTCCCCGGGAAGAGTAGAGACCCAGTACTTC | CASSSPGRVETQYF
TRBJ1-2 | many | . | TRBV16 | TGTGCCAGCAGCCAACAAGAGAAATATGGCTACACCTTC | CASSQQEKYGYTF
TRBJ2-7 | once | . | TRBV29-1 | TGCAGCGTTCGTGTTCCGGGGGAGACCCACGAGCAGTACTTC | CSVRVPGETHEQYF
TRBJ2-1 | many | . | TRBV10-3 | TGTGCCATCAGGGGCGACAATATGCATGAGCAGTTCTTC | CAIRGDNMHEQFF
TRBJ1-5 | . | . | TRBV4-3 | TGCGCCAGCAGCCAAGATGGGGTAGAAAATCAGCCCCAGCGTTTT | CASSQDGVENQPQRF
TRBJ1-2 | many | . | TRBV7-9 | TGTGCCAGCAGCTTAGCCGGGGGGAGCAACCATGGCTACACCTTC | CASSLAGGSNHGYTF
TRBJ1-1 | once | . | TRBV5-1 | TGCGCCAGCTCCGCCTACCAGAACACTGAAGCTTTCTTT | CASSAYQNTEAFF
TRBJ2-3 | many | TRBD1 | TRBV15 | TGTGCCACCAGCAGAGATTCGGAGACAGGGTTCCGCAAAGATACGCAGTATTTT | CATSRDSETGFRKDTQYF
TRBJ2-2 | . | . | TRBV6-4 | TGTGCCAGCAGTGTCTCTCCGGGCAGGGGGAACACCGGGGAGCTGTTTTTT | CASSVSPGRGNTGELFF
TRBJ1-4 | many | . | TRBV12-3/TRBV12-4 | TGTGCCAGCAATAATCAACTGGGGGATGAAAAACTGTTTTTT | CASNNQLGDEKLFF